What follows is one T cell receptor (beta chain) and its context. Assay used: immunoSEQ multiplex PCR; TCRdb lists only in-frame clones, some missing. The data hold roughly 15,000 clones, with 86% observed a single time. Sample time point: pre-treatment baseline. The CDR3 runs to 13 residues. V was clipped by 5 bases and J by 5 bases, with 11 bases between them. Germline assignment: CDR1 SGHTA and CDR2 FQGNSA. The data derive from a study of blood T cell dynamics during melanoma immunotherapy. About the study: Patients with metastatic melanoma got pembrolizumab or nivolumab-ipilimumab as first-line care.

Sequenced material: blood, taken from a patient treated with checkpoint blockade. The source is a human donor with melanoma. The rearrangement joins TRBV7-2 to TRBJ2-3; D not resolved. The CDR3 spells CASSLTVLDTQYF. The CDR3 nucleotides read TGTGCCAGCAGCCTTACAGTTTTAGATACGCAGTATTTT. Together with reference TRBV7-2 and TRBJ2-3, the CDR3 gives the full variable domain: GAGVSQSPSNKVTEKGKDVELRCDPISGHTALYWYRQSLGQGLEFLIYFQGNSAPDKSGLPSDRFSAERTGGSVSTLTIQRTQQEDSAVYLCASSLTVLDTQYFGPGTRLTVL.